A single sample gave rise to the 9 T cell receptor beta chains below, sequenced in a study of blood T cell repertoires in COVID-19. Profiled with immunoSEQ multiplex PCR; TCRdb holds only in-frame clones, not every one. The repertoire holds about 150,000 clones, with around 80% as singletons. The sequenced sample was peripheral blood. These receptors all stem from a man between 60 and 75 years old with acute or convalescent COVID-19.

The rearrangement joins TRBV20-1 to TRBJ2-1; 7 bases match TRBD2. The CDR3 spans 11 residues. V lost 5 bases, J lost 7 bases, and 2 bases stayed unmatched. CDR1 is DFQATT, CDR2 SNEGSKA, per germline (reference sequence). Written as DNA, the CDR3 is TGCAGTGCTGGGGAGGGAAATGAGCAGTTCTTC. It encodes CSAGEGNEQFF.

The chain employs TRBV2 and TRBJ2-3; D possibly corresponds to TRBD1 (5 bases). Germline-derived CDR1 and CDR2 are SNHLY and FYNNEI. The length of the CDR3 is 15 residues. V lost 4 bases to trimming and J lost 0 bases, with 11 bases between them. The CDR3: CASSGATASTDTQYF. CDR3 sequence (DNA): TGTGCCAGCAGTGGCGCGACAGCTAGCACAGATACGCAGTATTTT.

V is TRBV13 and J is TRBJ2-6; 8 bases line up with TRBD1. This CDR3 spans 17 amino acids. The V gene end was trimmed by 5 bases and the J gene end by 4 bases; junction bases not matched to a gene: 10. Germline assignment: CDR1 PRHDT and CDR2 FYEKMQ (reference sequence). For the CDR3, the DNA is TGTGCCAGCAGCCGATGGACAGGGTCTGCCGGGGCCAACGTCCTGACTTTC. It codes for CASSRWTGSAGANVLTF. The full variable domain, in which reference TRBV13 and TRBJ2-6 provide the parts outside the CDR3, is AAGVIQSPRHLIKEKRETATLKCYPIPRHDTVYWYQQGPGQDPQFLISFYEKMQSDKGSIPDRFSAQQFSDYHSELNMSSLELGDSALYFCASSRWTGSAGANVLTFGAGSRLTVL.

This clone was observed once. The chain is built from TRBV15 and TRBJ2-1; D may be TRBD2 (5 bases). Looked up from germline, CDR1 is LNHNV and CDR2 is YYDKDF (reference sequence). This CDR3 spans 15 amino acids. Trimming shortened V by 0 bases and J by 8 bases, and 14 bases separated the two germline ends. The CDR3 bases are TGTGCCACCAGCAGAGATCTCGCTCTGGAGGATGAGCAGTTCTTC. It yields the protein CATSRDLALEDEQFF.

This clone was observed a few times. The rearrangement links TRBV7-2 to TRBJ2-5; 10 positions agree with TRBD1. The CDR3 extends over 14 amino acids. Germline V gene data show CDR1 as SGHTA and CDR2 as FQGNSA. Trimming cost V 5 bases and J 5 bases; bases outside gene matches: 5. Here the CDR3 DNA reads TGTGCCAGCAGCCCGGGGACAGGGGCTGAGACCCAGTACTTC. It translates to CASSPGTGAETQYF.

The rearrangement links TRBV28 to TRBJ2-1, with 12 bases identical to TRBD2. The ends lost 0 bases at V and 4 bases at J; junction bases unmatched: 4. CDR3 length equals 17 residues. The germline gives CDR1 MDHEN, CDR2 SYDVKM. CDR3 sequence: CASSLWDLAGGYNEQFF. The DNA for the CDR3 is TGTGCCAGCAGTTTATGGGATCTAGCGGGAGGGTACAATGAGCAGTTCTTC.

The gene calls are TRBV11-2 and TRBJ2-1; 12 bases align to TRBD2. V dropped 4 bases and J dropped 2; count of bases not matched to a gene: 12. In germline, CDR1 is SGHAT, CDR2 FQNNGV. The CDR3 is 19 amino acids. The DNA of the CDR3 is TGTGCCAGCAGCTCCCCTAGCGGGAGGGCCCCTAGAACCTACAATGAGCAGTTCTTC. Translation gives CASSSPSGRAPRTYNEQFF.

This chain joins TRBV7-8 and TRBJ2-3; unclear D gene. Germline V CDR1 and CDR2: SGHVS, FQNEAQ. Between the trimmed V and J ends, which lost 5 bases and 2 bases, there was a span of 5 bases. The CDR3 consists of 12 residues. Here the CDR3 reads CASSLSTDTQYF. CDR3 bases: TGTGCCAGCAGCCTCTCCACAGATACGCAGTATTTT.

This clone was detected only a few times. The rearrangement uses TRBV18 and TRBJ2-7, with TRBD2 matching 10 bases. The CDR3 sequence is 14 residues long. Trimming removed 2 bases from V and 5 bases from J; junction bases left unmatched: 3. Germline CDR1 and CDR2: KGHSH and LQKENI. The CDR3 protein is CASSPSAGGDEQYF. DNA for the CDR3: TGTGCCAGCTCACCATCAGCGGGGGGGGACGAGCAGTACTTC.